The present entry profiles one T cell receptor (beta chain) with its context. Its antigen is as yet unknown. These data belong to a study of regulatory T cells in long-lasting Graves disease. General observations from the study: Fewer public clonotypes were shared by new patients (around 990) than by persistent patients (about 2,700).

Time point here: persistent/refractory GD, antithyroid drugs over 5 years with positive TRAb. RNA from PBMCs was the source of the TCR library. Clinicians diagnosed Graves' disease using American Thyroid Association guidelines. CDR3 regions were amplified by Arm-PCR using iRepertoire HTBI primers to build TCR beta libraries. One entry per CDR3 protein results from TCRdb running MiXCR on the multiplex PCR reads. The sample consists of about 470,000 distinct CDR3 sequences, about a fifth of them appearing once. The receptor comes from a female donor with Graves disease. The starting material was peripheral blood mononuclear cells (PBMCs), obtained when the disease was refractory, from a patient treated with antithyroid drugs.

This chain's CDR3 is CASSQARRYEQYF. CDR3 coding DNA: TGTGCCAGCAGCCAAGCACGACGCTACGAGCAGTACTTC. This sequence joins TRBV14 and TRBJ2-7; no firm D call. The CDR3 loop spans 13 amino acids. Germline assignment: CDR1 SGHDN and CDR2 FVKESK. The ends were cut back, 1 base at V and 3 bases at J, with 7 bases in the middle.